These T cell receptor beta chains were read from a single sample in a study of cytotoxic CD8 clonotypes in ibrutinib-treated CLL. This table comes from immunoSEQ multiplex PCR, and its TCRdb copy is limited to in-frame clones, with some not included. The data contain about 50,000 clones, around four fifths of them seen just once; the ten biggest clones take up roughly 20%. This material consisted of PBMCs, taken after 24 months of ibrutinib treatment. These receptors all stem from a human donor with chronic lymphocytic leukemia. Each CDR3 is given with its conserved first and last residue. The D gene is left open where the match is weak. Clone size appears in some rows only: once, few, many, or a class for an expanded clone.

CDR3 protein: CASSEASEQYF; CDR3 DNA: TGTGCCAGCAGTGAAGCAAGCGAGCAGTACTTC; V gene: TRBV6-1; clone size: .; J gene: TRBJ2-7; D gene: .
CDR3 protein: CASRTDITYEQYF; CDR3 DNA: TGTGCCAGCAGAACTGACATTACCTACGAGCAGTACTTC; V gene: TRBV6-1; clone size: .; J gene: TRBJ2-7; D gene: .
CDR3 protein: CASSIPTSGREHYNEQFF; CDR3 DNA: TGCGCCAGCAGCATCCCGACTAGCGGGAGGGAGCACTACAATGAGCAGTTCTTC; V gene: TRBV5-1; clone size: .; J gene: TRBJ2-1; D gene: TRBD2
CDR3 protein: CASRVLASASTDTQYF; CDR3 DNA: TGTGCCAGCAGGGTACTAGCGTCCGCTAGCACAGATACGCAGTATTTT; V gene: TRBV7-9; clone size: .; J gene: TRBJ2-3; D gene: TRBD2
CDR3 protein: CASSQSVWGGTLQETQYF; CDR3 DNA: TGCGCCAGCAGTCAATCGGTCTGGGGCGGGACACTCCAAGAGACCCAGTACTTC; V gene: TRBV23-1; clone size: .; J gene: TRBJ2-5; D gene: .
CDR3 protein: CASSSLARLGGTQYF; CDR3 DNA: TGTGCCAGTAGTAGCCTAGCGAGACTTGGGGGGACGCAGTATTTT; V gene: TRBV19; clone size: .; J gene: TRBJ2-3; D gene: .
CDR3 protein: CASSLRGYSNQPQHF; CDR3 DNA: TGTGCCAGCAGTCTCAGGGGCTATAGCAATCAGCCCCAGCATTTT; V gene: TRBV27; clone size: .; J gene: TRBJ1-5; D gene: .
CDR3 protein: CASSKVNYRGQETQYF; CDR3 DNA: TGTGCCAGCAGCAAAGTTAATTACAGGGGCCAAGAGACCCAGTACTTC; V gene: TRBV21-1; clone size: .; J gene: TRBJ2-5; D gene: .
CDR3 protein: CASSSDIDLMGRQSTTF; CDR3 DNA: TGTGCCAGCAGTTCCGACATCGATTTAATGGGACGTCAATCGACCACCTTC; V gene: TRBV27; clone size: .; J gene: TRBJ1-2; D gene: .
CDR3 protein: CASRETSGTGELFF; CDR3 DNA: TGTGCCAGTAGGGAAACTAGCGGTACCGGGGAGCTGTTTTTT; V gene: TRBV19; clone size: .; J gene: TRBJ2-2; D gene: TRBD2
CDR3 protein: CASKGGPNTGELFF; CDR3 DNA: TGTGCCAGTAAGGGGGGACCAAACACCGGGGAGCTGTTTTTT; V gene: TRBV9; clone size: .; J gene: TRBJ2-2; D gene: .
CDR3 protein: CASSLRKGTEAFF; CDR3 DNA: TGTGCCAGCAGTCTGAGGAAGGGAACTGAAGCTTTCTTT; V gene: TRBV6-1; clone size: once; J gene: TRBJ1-1; D gene: .
CDR3 protein: CASSEAGGERQPQHF; CDR3 DNA: TGTGCCAGCAGTGAAGCTGGCGGGGAACGGCAGCCCCAGCATTTT; V gene: TRBV2; clone size: few; J gene: TRBJ1-5; D gene: .
CDR3 protein: CASSYREGYEQYF; CDR3 DNA: TGTGCCAGCAGCTACCGGGAGGGCTACGAGCAGTACTTC; V gene: TRBV7-6; clone size: .; J gene: TRBJ2-7; D gene: TRBD2
CDR3 protein: CASSDVETQYF; CDR3 DNA: TGTGCCAGCAGCGATGTGGAGACCCAGTACTTC; V gene: TRBV7-9; clone size: .; J gene: TRBJ2-5; D gene: .
CDR3 protein: CASSLVGTGGSSEQYF; CDR3 DNA: TGTGCCAGCAGCTTAGTAGGGACAGGGGGATCCAGCGAGCAGTACTTC; V gene: TRBV7-3; clone size: .; J gene: TRBJ2-7; D gene: TRBD1
CDR3 protein: CASSLGSGSSSYNEQFF; CDR3 DNA: TGCGCCAGCAGCTTGGGAAGCGGGTCAAGCTCCTACAATGAGCAGTTCTTC; V gene: TRBV5-1; clone size: .; J gene: TRBJ2-1; D gene: .
CDR3 protein: CASSPGLAGGFNEQYF; CDR3 DNA: TGCGCCAGCAGCCCCGGACTAGCGGGAGGGTTCAACGAGCAGTACTTC; V gene: TRBV5-1; clone size: .; J gene: TRBJ2-7; D gene: TRBD2
CDR3 protein: CASSPRTGTNEQFF; CDR3 DNA: TGTGCCAGCTCACCACGAACAGGGACTAATGAGCAGTTCTTC; V gene: TRBV18; clone size: .; J gene: TRBJ2-1; D gene: .
CDR3 protein: CASSLSSSNQETQYF; CDR3 DNA: TGCGCCAGCAGCTTGTCTAGCTCTAACCAGGAGACCCAGTACTTC; V gene: TRBV5-1; clone size: once; J gene: TRBJ2-5; D gene: .
CDR3 protein: CASRTGTGGYYEQYF; CDR3 DNA: TGTGCCAGCAGAACCGGGACAGGGGGCTATTACGAGCAGTACTTC; V gene: TRBV6-6; clone size: .; J gene: TRBJ2-7; D gene: TRBD1
CDR3 protein: CASSLEARDYEQYF; CDR3 DNA: TGCGCCAGCAGCTTGGAGGCTAGGGATTACGAGCAGTACTTC; V gene: TRBV5-1; clone size: .; J gene: TRBJ2-7; D gene: .